This T cell receptor (beta chain) was obtained from a study of OX40 agonist ivuxolimab in advanced cancers. For the study at large: Partial response was recorded in three patients: one hepatocellular carcinoma and two cutaneous melanoma cases.

The CDR3 runs to 13 residues. Germline V gene sequence: CDR1 SNHLY, CDR2 FYNNEI. V dropped 4 bases and J dropped 7; count of bases not matched to a gene: 4. Broader study findings: Circulating CD4+ and CD8+ T cells showed clonal expansion by week 6 at 0.1 to 3.0 mg/kg.

Libraries were prepared by immunoSEQ multiplex PCR; TCRdb keeps only in-frame clonotypes and omits some of them. The sample lists 95,000 to 150,000 clones, just under 95% seen once, with 0.81% in the top ten. Patients who had autoimmune disease history or got systemic immunosuppression were left out. Comment on this clone: Its antigen is as yet unknown.

The TCR was taken from an adult with an advanced solid tumor such as melanoma, head and neck, liver or kidney cancer. The sample here was CD4+ or CD8+ T cells sorted from blood, taken in a trial of the OX40 agonist ivuxolimab. The chain is built from TRBV2 and TRBJ2-3; 8 bases are shared with TRBD1. In DNA, the CDR3 is TGTGCCAGCAGTGGAAACAGGGGGAATACGCAGTATTTT. This sequence encodes CASSGNRGNTQYF.